Listed below are T cell receptor beta chains from one sample, sequenced in a study of identical twins. TCRdb used MiXCR to reprocess the 5' RACE reads, holding one entry per CDR3 protein. Counted here are approximately 260,000 distinct CDR3 sequences, about 8.5% occurring once; the ten biggest clones make up less than 4%. These data also featured in a second study, about yellow fever vaccine responses in identical twins.

Sequencing was carried out using CD8+ T cells sorted from blood. These receptors all stem from a woman between 18 and 30 years old in good health. Both conserved end residues are part of each CDR3. D genes are given only for firm matches. Some rows have no size entry. The others give once, few or many, or a class for an expanded clone.

TRBD1	-	TRBV24-1	TRBJ2-3	CATSDLQTGRNTDTQYF	TGTGCCACCAGTGATTTGCAGACAGGGCGGAACACAGATACGCAGTATTTT
-	-	TRBV11-2	TRBJ2-1	CASSLGAVQFF	TGTGCCAGCAGCTTAGGGGCAGTCCAGTTCTTC
-	few	TRBV5-5	TRBJ2-3	CASSLSPGPNQPQYF	TGTGCCAGCAGCTTAAGTCCAGGGCCTAATCAGCCCCAGTATTTT
-	-	TRBV7-2	TRBJ2-5	CASSLTWPGQETQYF	TGTGCCAGCAGCTTAACGTGGCCAGGGCAAGAGACCCAGTACTTC
-	few	TRBV6-6	TRBJ2-1	CASSYSKNEQFF	TGTGCCAGCAGTTACTCGAAGAATGAGCAGTTCTTC
-	-	TRBV20-1	TRBJ2-1	CSASDESYNEQFF	TGCAGTGCCTCGGATGAGAGCTACAATGAGCAGTTCTTC
TRBD2	-	TRBV11-1	TRBJ2-5	CASSLGPGKGLAGETQYF	TGTGCCAGCAGCTTAGGACCCGGAAAGGGACTAGCAGGGGAGACCCAGTACTTC
-	many	TRBV12-3/TRBV12-4	TRBJ2-7	CASSLYTYEQYF	TGTGCCAGCAGTTTGTACACCTACGAGCAGTACTTC
-	-	TRBV7-8	TRBJ2-1	CASSLALGWQGNPYNEQFF	TGTGCCAGCAGCTTAGCTCTGGGTTGGCAGGGTAATCCCTACAATGAGCAGTTCTTC
TRBD2	few	TRBV5-1	TRBJ2-3	CASSTETSPADTQYF	TGCGCCAGCAGCACCGAGACTAGCCCAGCCGATACGCAGTATTTT
TRBD1	-	TRBV27	TRBJ1-6	CASSLTGAPPLHF	TGTGCCAGCAGTTTAACAGGGGCCCCACCCCTCCACTTT
-	-	TRBV9	TRBJ2-7	CASSPSGTPRYEQYF	TGTGCCAGCAGCCCTTCCGGGACACCTCGCTACGAGCAGTACTTC
-	-	TRBV5-1	TRBJ2-7	CASSLGAEGYEQYF	TGCGCCAGCAGCTTGGGGGCGGAGGGCTACGAGCAGTACTTC
TRBD1	-	TRBV4-3	TRBJ1-1	CASSQTDRAVTEAFF	TGCGCCAGCAGCCAAACTGACAGGGCTGTCACTGAAGCTTTCTTT
-	many	TRBV29-1	TRBJ2-5	CSVLTGTSKTQYF	TGCAGCGTTCTAACCGGGACCTCGAAGACCCAGTACTTC
-	-	TRBV11-2	TRBJ2-7	CASSLGRFKQYF	TGTGCCAGCAGCTTAGGTCGCTTCAAGCAGTACTTC
TRBD1	few	TRBV3-1	TRBJ1-2	CASSQVGTGKLNGYTF	TGTGCCAGCAGCCAAGTGGGGACAGGGAAGTTGAATGGCTACACCTTC
-	many	TRBV6-5	TRBJ2-1	CASSYLMGLDEQFF	TGTGCCAGCAGTTACCTTATGGGTTTAGATGAGCAGTTCTTC
-	-	TRBV27	TRBJ2-6	CASSPSGVRLSSGANVLTF	TGTGCCAGCAGTCCCTCGGGAGTCCGACTGTCCTCTGGGGCCAACGTCCTGACTTTC
-	-	TRBV18	TRBJ2-7	CASSPWGGLQDTYEQYF	TGTGCCAGCTCACCTTGGGGGGGCCTCCAGGACACCTACGAGCAGTACTTC
-	many	TRBV6-1	TRBJ1-1	CASSRGSELNTEAFF	TGTGCCAGCAGTAGAGGGTCGGAGCTGAACACTGAAGCTTTCTTT
-	-	TRBV7-9	TRBJ2-5	CASSPLDGPVETQYF	TGTGCCAGCAGCCCCCTGGATGGGCCAGTAGAGACCCAGTACTTC
-	-	TRBV12-3/TRBV12-4	TRBJ2-3	CTCSLLALGPGHGDTQYF	TGTACCTGCAGTTTATTGGCCTTGGGGCCAGGGCATGGGGATACGCAGTATTTT
TRBD2	many	TRBV27	TRBJ2-7	CASSLREGHYEQYF	TGTGCCAGCAGTTTAAGGGAGGGCCATTACGAGCAGTACTTC
-	few	TRBV27	TRBJ1-1	CASSFVGSEAFF	TGTGCCAGCAGTTTTGTAGGCTCTGAAGCTTTCTTT
-	many	TRBV27	TRBJ2-7	CATGSGLSYEQYF	TGTGCCACCGGATCCGGCTTATCCTACGAGCAGTACTTC
-	few	TRBV9	TRBJ2-2	CASSVGVGNTGELFF	TGTGCCAGCAGCGTAGGGGTGGGGAACACCGGGGAGCTGTTTTTT
-	-	TRBV19	TRBJ1-1	CASSWRHGNTEAFF	TGTGCCAGTAGTTGGAGACACGGGAACACTGAAGCTTTCTTT
TRBD2	-	TRBV2	TRBJ2-5	CASSGKTSGGAKTQYF	TGTGCCAGCAGTGGGAAGACTAGCGGGGGGGCGAAGACCCAGTACTTC